These T cell receptor beta chains were read from a single sample in a study of T cell repertoires in cytomegalovirus infection. Antigens of these TCRs are unknown. TCRdb reprocessed the reads with MiXCR, giving one entry per CDR3 protein. Of tens of thousands of distinct CDR3 sequences listed, 25% to 30% were seen once; the top ten hold 50% to 65%. The specimen was CD8+ T cells from cultured PBMCs, collected from culture after CMV antigen stimulation. These receptor sequences come from a human donor in good health (CMV status not recorded). Some clones in this sample may be carry-over from other donors' samples. The conserved cysteine and the conserved F or W are not part of the CDR3 here. Clone size is given for some rows only: seen once, a few or many times, or a class if the clone is expanded.

size,J,V,CDR3
NA,TRBJ2-7,TRBV6-1,ASSENRQYEQY
NA,TRBJ2-5,TRBV19,ASSMGGASQETQY
NA,TRBJ2-1,TRBV7-9,ASSVAQGAVNEQF
NA,TRBJ1-5,TRBV6-2/TRBV6-3,ASSQLQNQPQH
few,TRBJ2-5,TRBV7-9,ASSLVQKETQY
few,TRBJ2-7,TRBV2,ASMGPGTSGFQSYEQY
NA,TRBJ2-2,TRBV5-4,ASSYSGAAGELF
few,TRBJ2-5,TRBV6-6,ASSYKGREETQY
many,TRBJ2-3,TRBV2,AGGLGGNTDTQY
few,TRBJ2-1,TRBV3-1,ASSQTSGGPSYNEQF
many,TRBJ2-1,TRBV12-3/TRBV12-4,ASTIANEQF
NA,TRBJ1-6,TRBV20-1,SARPGQKHSPLH
NA,TRBJ2-2,TRBV10-2,ASGTGGETGELF
many,TRBJ1-1,TRBV19,ASSNPGQGMNTEAF
NA,TRBJ2-7,TRBV4-1,ASSQEGTGGFEQY
NA,TRBJ2-1,TRBV6-2/TRBV6-3,ATESANSHNEQF
NA,TRBJ2-1,TRBV6-2/TRBV6-3,ASSGGGVEEQF
few,TRBJ2-5,TRBV7-8,ASSLVLRTETQY
NA,TRBJ2-1,TRBV9,ASSEGGLAGNEQF
few,TRBJ2-1,TRBV19,ASSIMGSYSYNEQF
many,TRBJ2-7,TRBV19,ASSATAGEIYEQY
NA,TRBJ2-7,TRBV29-1,SVEYPDRREQY
many,TRBJ1-1,TRBV12-3/TRBV12-4,ASSLAAGLNTEAF
NA,TRBJ1-5,TRBV20-1,SARDGGANQPQH
many,TRBJ2-7,TRBV6-1,ASSDHRDRVSEQY
few,TRBJ2-2,TRBV7-3,ASSPSPDRGRTGELF
NA,TRBJ2-7,TRBV20-1,SARTGTSYEQY
once,TRBJ2-1,TRBV6-8,ASRLAGDNEPF
NA,TRBJ1-2,TRBV6-2/TRBV6-3,ASSYWGGYGYT
NA,TRBJ2-3,TRBV4-3,ASSQDREEDTQY
few,TRBJ2-7,TRBV11-2,ASSLAVRPYEQY
NA,TRBJ2-5,TRBV27,ASSEGEYGWETQY
NA,TRBJ2-6,TRBV5-1,ASSFDVPGAGANVLT
NA,TRBJ1-2,TRBV4-3,ASSRLQGQGGYT
many,TRBJ1-5,TRBV12-3/TRBV12-4,ASSSRTGGVNQPQH
medium-sized,TRBJ2-7,TRBV20-1,SAPGHSTSYEQY
many,TRBJ2-1,TRBV7-2,ASSLELAGTYNEQF
few,TRBJ1-5,TRBV10-3,AISDPGQGDQPQH
few,TRBJ2-7,TRBV5-6,ASSLLPSGGPSSYEQY
few,TRBJ2-7,TRBV4-3,ASSQATWESYEQY
few,TRBJ2-5,TRBV7-3,ASSLDLKETQY
many,TRBJ2-2,TRBV7-6,ASSLELDSFTGELF
few,TRBJ1-5,TRBV4-1,ASSPRQGSEQPQH
few,TRBJ2-1,TRBV20-1,SARSRGANDNEQF
NA,TRBJ1-4,TRBV27,ASSVNRGREKLF
NA,TRBJ2-2,TRBV6-1,ASMVGLTGELF
many,TRBJ2-7,TRBV12-3/TRBV12-4,ASSPAWADEQY
NA,TRBJ2-1,TRBV7-6,ASSLGRLAINNEQF
NA,TRBJ1-2,TRBV6-4,ASSRDRNYGYT